Presented here are 3 T cell receptor beta chains from one specimen sequenced in a study of breast tumors, draining lymph nodes, adjacent tissues. The lymph nodes were axillary draining lymph nodes from breast cancer patients. TCRdb reprocessed the multiplex PCR reads with MiXCR, giving one entry per CDR3 protein. The top ten clones hold approximately 4.5% of a sample with 150,000 to 250,000 distinct CDR3 sequences, roughly 29% of them seen once. Sequenced sample: axillary lymph node tissue. The receptor source for this set is a female donor with breast cancer. Some clones in this sample may be carry-over from other donors' samples.

Here the CDR3 reads CATSSYSGGNEQFF. CDR3 DNA sequence: TGTGCCACCAGCAGTTACTCAGGAGGCAATGAGCAGTTCTTC. The chain recombines TRBV15 with TRBJ2-1, with D tentatively TRBD2 (5 bases). The CDR3 spans 14 residues. Trimming removed 3 bases at V and 6 bases at J, with 12 bases between. Germline CDR1 LNHNV, CDR2 YYDKDF (reference sequence).

A remark on this clonotype: A clone one base away is much larger, so this may be a read error. In DNA, the CDR3 is TGCAGTGCCCACAGGGACTATGGCTACACCTTC. Its protein product is CSAHRDYGYTF. The chain carries TRBV20-1 and TRBJ1-2, with D perhaps matching TRBD1 (6 bases). The germline V and J ends were trimmed by 6 bases and 3 bases, with 8 bases remaining between them. The CDR3 contains 11 residues. Germline CDR1 reads DFQATT; CDR2 reads SNEGSKA (reference sequence).

This clonotype showed up many times. V gene TRBV12-3 or TRBV12-4 combines with J gene TRBJ2-6; tentative D call: TRBD1 (5 bases). The CDR3 loop spans 15 amino acids. V dropped 6 bases and J dropped 0 bases, with 9 bases sitting between them. The CDR3, as DNA: TGTGCCAGCAGCCAGGGAAGCTCTGGGGCCAACGTCCTGACTTTC. It translates to CASSQGSSGANVLTF.